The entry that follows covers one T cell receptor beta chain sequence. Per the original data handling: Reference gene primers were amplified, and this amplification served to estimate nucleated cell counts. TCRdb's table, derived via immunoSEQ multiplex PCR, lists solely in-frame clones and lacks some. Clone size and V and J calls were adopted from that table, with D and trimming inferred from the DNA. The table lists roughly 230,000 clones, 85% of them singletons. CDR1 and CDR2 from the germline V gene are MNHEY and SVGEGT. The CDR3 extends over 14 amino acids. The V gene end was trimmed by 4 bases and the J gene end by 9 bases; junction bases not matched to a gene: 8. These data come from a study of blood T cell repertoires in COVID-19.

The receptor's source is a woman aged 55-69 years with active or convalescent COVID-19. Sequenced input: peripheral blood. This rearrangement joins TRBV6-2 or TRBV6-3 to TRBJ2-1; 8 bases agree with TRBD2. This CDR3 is CASSSGTSGGEQFF. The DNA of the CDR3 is TGTGCCAGCAGTTCGGGGACTAGTGGTGGTGAGCAGTTCTTC.